The 7 T cell receptor beta chains reported below all come from one sample, sequenced in a study of blood T cells in healthy people across ages. A sample-barcoded 5' primer and a J-beta primer mix were used in a second PCR of roughly 7 to 12 cycles. TCRdb re-called the 5' RACE reads with MiXCR, one entry per CDR3 protein. The profile shows more than 700,000 distinct CDR3 sequences, about 47% of them singletons. What was sequenced was blood. The receptors shown here come from a man older than 75 in good health.

The CDR3 is CASSLLREGPETQYF. CDR3 sequence (DNA): TGCGCCAGCAGCTTACTGCGGGAGGGTCCGGAGACCCAGTACTTC. This sequence joins TRBV5-1 and TRBJ2-5; TRBD2 aligns across 9 bases. V dropped 2 bases and J dropped 5; count of bases not matched to a gene: 7. The CDR3 is made up of 15 amino acids. The germline CDR1 and CDR2 sequences are SGHRS and YFSETQ.

A note on this clonotype: An end of the junction does not agree with germline; a read error may underlie this. The genes are TRBV3-1 and TRBJ2-1; 7 bases map to TRBD1. The J call may be in error: the DNA end matches TRBJ2-7 better. The germline gives CDR1 LGHDT, CDR2 YNNKEL (reference sequence). The CDR3 totals 17 residues. The CDR3 is CAGSQDLFRGRGHEQYF. DNA of the CDR3: TGTGCCGGCAGCCAAGACCTCTTCCGCGGAAGGGGGCACGAGCAGTACTTC.

This clonotype was seen at least ten times. The genes are TRBV2 and TRBJ2-1, with D perhaps TRBD2 (5 bases). The germline V and J ends were trimmed by 11 bases and 1 base, with 18 bases remaining between them. The CDR3 loop spans 15 amino acids. CDR1 and CDR2 from the germline V gene are SNHLY and FYNNEI. As DNA, the CDR3 is TGTGCCGGAACAAGAGCGGACCCGTCCTACAATGAGCAGTTCTTC. Its protein product is CAGTRADPSYNEQFF.

The rearrangement uses TRBV4-1 and TRBJ1-2; D may be TRBD1 (5 bases). Per germline, CDR1 MGHRA and CDR2 YSYEKL. The CDR3 has 15 amino acids. V was cut by 2 bases and J by 3 bases, with 13 bases left in between. CDR3 nucleotide sequence: TGCGCCAGCAGCCAAAAGGGAGACAGCTACTATGGCTACACCTTC. Its protein is CASSQKGDSYYGYTF.

With regard to this clonotype: This could be a read error, since a much larger clone is one nucleotide away. This rearrangement joins TRBV20-1 to TRBJ2-1; D might be TRBD2 (5 bases). The germline V and J ends were trimmed by 0 bases and 5 bases, with 14 bases remaining between them. Germline CDR1 is DFQATT and CDR2 is SNEGSKA (reference sequence). The CDR3 has 15 residues. The CDR3 DNA sequence: TGCAGTGCTAGAGATCAACGAGGACTCGACAATGAGCAGTTCTTC. Its protein product is CSARDQRGLDNEQFF.

This clonotype has a handful of counts. The V call is TRBV20-1, the J call TRBJ2-4; 13 bases map to TRBD2. From germline, CDR1 is DFQATT and CDR2 SNEGSKA (reference sequence). Trimming took 6 bases from V and 7 from J; bases not matched to a gene: 6. The CDR3 sequence is 14 residues long. CDR3 sequence: CSARTSGGTNIQYF. The CDR3 nucleotides read TGCAGTGCCAGGACTAGCGGGGGAACTAACATTCAGTACTTC.

The chain links TRBV15 to TRBJ2-3; possibly TRBD2 for D (6 bases). The CDR3 sequence is 17 residues long. Trimming left V 0 bases short and J 2 bases short, with 15 bases between. Per the germline V gene, CDR1 is LNHNV and CDR2 is YYDKDF (reference sequence). CDR3 nucleotide sequence: TGTGCCACCAGCAGAGATCGTAGCGGCGTCACCACAGATACGCAGTATTTT. Encoded protein: CATSRDRSGVTTDTQYF.